A single sample is the source of the 24 T cell receptor gamma chains below, sequenced in a study of gamma delta lymphoproliferative disorders and STAT genes. The receptor sequences were amplified from genomic DNA of peripheral blood mononuclear cells. TCRdb repeated clone calling on the multiplex PCR reads with CATT. The sample records about 610 gamma-chain clones, approximately 15% being singletons. Sequenced material: blood. The receptors stem from a human donor in good health.

By sample share, this clone is medium-sized (0.01 to 0.1%). The chain couples TRGV4 to TRGJ1 or TRGJ2. TCRdb lists no J gene, so it was determined here by aligning the DNA to germline. This CDR3 spans 10 amino acids. Trimming at V came to 0 bases and at J to 11 bases, leaving 1 base not matched to a gene. Germline V CDR1 and CDR2: EGSTGY, YDSYTSSV. CDR3 region: CATWDGQKLF. The CDR3 bases are TGTGCCACCTGGGATGGGCAGAAACTCTTT.

This clone is large (0.1 to 1%) within its sample. This chain joins TRGV10 and TRGJP1. Here the J gene came from matching the DNA to germline, since TCRdb omits it. TRGV10 is labeled an ORF, and its function is uncertain. The CDR3 length is 14 residues. With V trimmed by 8 bases and J by 8 bases, 12 bases remained unmatched. The CDR3 protein is CAAWDAWEGWFKIF. The CDR3 region has the DNA TGTGCTGCGTGGGATGCATGGGAGGGTTGGTTCAAGATATTT.

This rearrangement joins TRGV2 to TRGJP2. Here the J gene was assigned by germline matching of the DNA, as TCRdb has none. The V gene end was trimmed by 0 bases and the J gene end by 0 bases; junction bases not matched to a gene: 10. Germline V gives CDR1 EGSNGY, CDR2 YDSYNSKV. The CDR3 is made up of 18 amino acids. The CDR3 bases are TGTGCCACCTGGGACGGGCCTGGCCCTTATAGTAGTGATTGGATCAAGACGTTT. This translates into CATWDGPGPYSSDWIKTF.

Within the sample, this clone is large. The sample has other DNA sequences that encode this CDR3 too. V gene TRGV2 combines with J gene TRGJP2. No J gene was available from TCRdb, and it was assigned here by a germline match of the DNA. The CDR3 is 15 amino acids. CDR1 and CDR2 from the germline V gene are EGSNGY and YDSYNSKV. Unmatched junction bases numbered 4, after V lost 0 bases and J lost 3 bases. Here the CDR3 reads CATWDGRGSDWIKTF. As DNA, the CDR3 is TGTGCCACCTGGGACGGGCGCGGTAGTGATTGGATCAAGACGTTT.

This clone is judged large (0.1 to 1%). The chain links TRGV4 to TRGJ1 or TRGJ2. Assignment of the J gene here rests on matching the DNA to germline, because TCRdb gives none. Germline-derived CDR1 and CDR2 are EGSTGY and YDSYTSSV. The CDR3 length is 12 residues. V lost 5 bases and J lost 5; bases outside the gene matches: 6. This chain's CDR3 is CATWASDYKKLF. DNA for the CDR3: TGTGCCACCTGGGCCTCGGATTATAAGAAACTCTTT.

Sample share makes this clone medium-sized. The CDR3 reads CATWDEPHYYKKLF. DNA of the CDR3: TGTGCCACCTGGGACGAACCTCATTATTATAAGAAACTCTTT. The gene calls are TRGV2 and TRGJ1 or TRGJ2. The J gene, absent from TCRdb, was called here by matching the DNA to germline. The CDR3 spans 14 residues. V shed 2 bases, J shed 2 bases, and the junction held 6 bases outside the gene matches. Germline V gives CDR1 EGSNGY, CDR2 YDSYNSKV.

This clone is large in the sample. The chain recombines TRGV2 with TRGJ1 or TRGJ2. The J gene is not listed in TCRdb, so it was assigned here from a DNA match to germline. Looked up from germline, CDR1 is EGSNGY and CDR2 is YDSYNSKV. Unmatched junction bases numbered 10, after V lost 8 bases and J lost 12 bases. This CDR3 region has 10 residues. The CDR3 DNA reads TGTGCCACCTCCAACTTAAGGAAACTCTTT. This encodes CATSNLRKLF.

This clone is deemed medium-sized (0.01 to 0.1%). In DNA form, the CDR3 reads TGTGCCACCTGGGACGGGCCTTATAAGAAACTCTTT. Translated: CATWDGPYKKLF. The genes are TRGV2 and TRGJ1 or TRGJ2. TCRdb does not report a J gene; here it was assigned by matching the DNA to germline references. The CDR3 is made up of 12 amino acids. Per germline, CDR1 EGSNGY and CDR2 YDSYNSKV. J lost 6 bases, V lost 0 bases, and 2 bases had no gene match.

This clone is medium-sized. Written as DNA, the CDR3 is TGTGCCACCTGGGCCGCGTTCGTGGGGTATAAGAAACTCTTT. This gives the protein CATWAAFVGYKKLF. The chain uses TRGV2 and TRGJ1 or TRGJ2. The J gene was missing in TCRdb and was found by matching the end of the DNA to germline. The germline gives CDR1 EGSNGY, CDR2 YDSYNSKV. The CDR3 extends over 14 amino acids. The ends lost 5 bases at V and 7 bases at J; junction bases unmatched: 14.

By share, this clone counts as large. The CDR3 DNA sequence: TGTGCCTGCTGGGTAGTGCCCCGAAATTATAAGAAACTCTTT. This codes for CACWVVPRNYKKLF. The rearrangement links TRGV11 to TRGJ1 or TRGJ2. The J gene, missing from TCRdb, was assigned here through DNA to germline matching. TRGV11 is sorted into the ORF group, with uncertain function. The CDR3 is 14 residues long. V lost 9 bases to trimming and J lost 5 bases; unmatched junction nucleotides: 13.

Relative to its sample, this clone is medium-sized. This chain uses TRGV2 with TRGJ1 or TRGJ2. As TCRdb names no J gene, one was assigned here on the basis of a DNA match to germline. The junction had 8 bases not matched to a gene; V was cut back by 2 bases and J by 7 bases. In germline, CDR1 is EGSNGY, CDR2 YDSYNSKV. This CDR3 spans 13 amino acids. This CDR3 reads CATWDDARYKKLF. CDR3 DNA sequence: TGTGCCACCTGGGACGATGCGAGGTATAAGAAACTCTTT.

This clone is medium-sized by share. The rearrangement uses TRGV8 and TRGJ1 or TRGJ2. The J gene comes from matching the DNA to germline here; TCRdb lacks it. The CDR3 is 12 residues long. Germline V CDR1 and CDR2: VENAVY, YDSYNSRV. J was trimmed by 7 bases and V by 5 bases; bases with no gene match: 8. In nucleotides, the CDR3 is TGTGCCACCTGGGCCCTTGGGTATAAGAAACTCTTT. Translation gives CATWALGYKKLF.

This clone was seen once. Mismatch with germline at one junction end may stem from a read error. The chain is built from TRGV1 and TRGJP2. The J gene, absent from TCRdb, was called here by matching the DNA to germline. TRGV1 is treated as an ORF (open reading frame) with a function not yet certain. The CDR3 length is 11 residues. The CDR3 DNA is TGCGCAATAAGTAGTGATTGGATCAAGACGTTT. It is translated as CAISSDWIKTF.

This clone is labeled medium-sized. The gene calls are TRGV4 and TRGJ1 or TRGJ2. The J gene was not available in TCRdb and was assigned here by matching the DNA to germline segments. The CDR3 runs 15 residues. In germline, CDR1 is EGSTGY, CDR2 YDSYTSSV. J lost 7 bases, V lost 4 bases, and 16 bases had no gene match. CDR3 sequence (DNA): TGTGCCACCTGGGACTTCCACCGAATTAAGTATAAGAAACTCTTT. Translating gives CATWDFHRIKYKKLF.

This clone counts as large. This chain uses TRGV4 with TRGJ1 or TRGJ2. No J segment appears in TCRdb, so it was assigned here by matching the sequence to germline. Germline trimming cut 5 bases from V and 7 bases from J; bases unmatched to any gene: 11. Germline V gene lookup returns CDR1 EGSTGY and CDR2 YDSYTSSV. The CDR3 consists of 13 residues. The CDR3 DNA reads as TGTGCCACCTGGGCCCTGGTGGGATATAAGAAACTCTTT. Its translation is CATWALVGYKKLF.

Sample share makes this clone medium-sized (0.01 to 0.1%). This CDR3 is CATWDPNYYKKLF. The CDR3 DNA is TGTGCCACCTGGGATCCGAATTATTATAAGAAACTCTTT. The V call is TRGV3, the J call TRGJ1 or TRGJ2. The J gene, not given by TCRdb, was assigned here from a germline match of the nucleotide sequence. This CDR3 has 13 residues. V lost 4 bases and J lost 0; bases outside the gene matches: 3. The germline gives CDR1 VTNTFY, CDR2 YDVSTARD (reference sequence).

V is TRGV3 and J is TRGJ1 or TRGJ2. As TCRdb names no J gene, one was assigned here on the basis of a DNA match to germline. This CDR3 is 14 amino acids long. Trimming removed 3 bases from V and 2 bases from J; junction bases left unmatched: 7. Germline CDR1 is VTNTFY and CDR2 is YDVSTARD (reference sequence). CDR3 sequence reads: CATWDVPHYYKKLF. The CDR3 DNA follows: TGTGCCACCTGGGACGTTCCGCATTATTATAAGAAACTCTTT.

This clone is classed as medium-sized (0.01 to 0.1%). The chain recombines TRGV9 with TRGJ1 or TRGJ2. TCRdb gives no J gene; it was assigned here by matching the DNA to germline. Unmatched junction bases numbered 8, after V lost 0 bases and J lost 3 bases. This CDR3 is built from 15 residues. The germline V gene encodes CDR1 GITISATS and CDR2 ISYDGTV (reference sequence). In DNA form, the CDR3 reads TGTGCCTTGTGGGAGGTGCGATCTGGTTATTATAAGAAACTCTTT. Protein sequence: CALWEVRSGYYKKLF.

Within the sample, this clone is medium-sized (0.01 to 0.1%). The V and J genes are TRGV3 and TRGJ1 or TRGJ2. The J gene, left out of TCRdb, was set here by checking the DNA against germline. The CDR3 loop spans 13 amino acids. The V gene's germline CDR1 is VTNTFY and CDR2 YDVSTARD (reference sequence). V shed 2 bases and J 8 bases; nucleotides not matched to a gene: 9. CDR3 sequence (DNA): TGTGCCACCTGGGACAACCCACCCGATAAGAAACTCTTT. It encodes CATWDNPPDKKLF.

This clone is large. The chain links TRGV8 to TRGJP2. No J gene was available from TCRdb, and it was assigned here by a germline match of the DNA. V was pared by 1 base and J by 4 bases, with 0 bases of the junction left unmatched. CDR1 VENAVY and CDR2 YDSYNSRV come from the germline V gene. This CDR3 has 13 residues. In DNA form, the CDR3 reads TGTGCCACCTGGGATAGTAGTGATTGGATCAAGACGTTT. It codes for CATWDSSDWIKTF.

This clone is labeled as large. CDR3 region: CATWDGGEKLF. CDR3 sequence (DNA): TGTGCCACCTGGGACGGGGGGGAGAAACTCTTT. The chain combines TRGV2 with TRGJ1 or TRGJ2. TCRdb leaves out the J gene; it was filled in here by matching the DNA to germline. The CDR3 loop spans 11 amino acids. Per germline, CDR1 EGSNGY and CDR2 YDSYNSKV. V shed 0 bases, J shed 11 bases, and the junction held 4 bases outside the gene matches.

Note on this clone: At residue 6, the translated DNA and the protein in TCRdb do not agree; the protein given here is derived from the DNA. J is TRGJ1 or TRGJ2 and V is TRGV3. The J gene was not available in TCRdb and was assigned here by matching the DNA to germline segments. Looked up from germline, CDR1 is VTNTFY and CDR2 is YDVSTARD (reference sequence). The CDR3 covers 11 residues. Losses at the gene ends were 1 base for V and 8 bases for J; bases not matched to a gene: 2. CDR3 in DNA: TGTGCCACCTGGGACAGAAATAAGAAACTCTTT. This encodes CATWDRNKKLF.

This clone is termed medium-sized (0.01 to 0.1%). V is TRGV1 and J is TRGJP2. The J gene was not available in TCRdb and was assigned here by matching the DNA to germline segments. TRGV1 is sorted into the ORF group, with uncertain function. This CDR3 has 15 amino acids. V trimming: 0 bases; J trimming: 2 bases; junction bases outside the gene matches: 3. CDR3 nucleotides: TGTGCCACCTGGGACAGGCCAAGTAGTGATTGGATCAAGACGTTT. This sequence encodes CATWDRPSSDWIKTF.

A note on this clone: This DNA's translation and the protein TCRdb lists, from a much larger clone, do not match at residue 10, likely due to a read error; the protein shown is translated from the DNA. The chain is built from TRGV9 and TRGJP. The J gene, missing from TCRdb, was assigned here through DNA to germline matching. CDR3 length: 17 amino acids. Trimming cost V 2 bases and J 11 bases; bases outside gene matches: 12. Germline-derived CDR1 and CDR2 are GITISATS and ISYDGTV (reference sequence). The DNA for the CDR3 is TGTGCCTTGTGGGAGGGCGGGGGCGAGGTGGGCAAAAAAATCAAGGTATTT. It codes for CALWEGGGEVGKKIKVF.